A single sample gave rise to the 27 T cell receptor beta chains below, sequenced in a study of cytomegalovirus exposure and HLA in healthy donors. The PCR employed 60 Vbeta primers together with 13 Jbeta primers. Method: immunoSEQ multiplex PCR; TCRdb's copy keeps in-frame clones and lacks some. The sample includes approximately 170,000 clones, roughly four fifths of them seen just once. Sequenced sample: PBMCs. The receptors stem from a woman in her 30s in good health and CMV-seropositive.

The J gene is TRBJ2-5, the V gene TRBV4-3; no definite D call. TRBJ2-7 explains the end of the DNA better; the J call may be wrong. Germline CDR1 is LGHNA and CDR2 is YSLEER. The CDR3 is 15 amino acids. CDR3 sequence: CASSQDAQSDYEQYF. The DNA for the CDR3 is TGCGCCAGCAGCCAAGATGCCCAGTCTGACTACGAGCAGTACTTC.

This chain links TRBV7-2 with TRBJ2-5; 10 bases match TRBD2. After removal of 5 bases from V and 3 bases from J, the junction contained 9 bases not matched to a gene. The length of the CDR3 is 16 residues. CDR1 and CDR2 from the germline V gene are SGHTA and FQGNSA. This chain's CDR3 is CASSRRTSGNKETQYF. The CDR3, as DNA: TGTGCCAGCAGCCGTAGGACTAGCGGAAACAAAGAGACCCAGTACTTC.

The chain joins TRBV7-9 to TRBJ1-2, with D tentatively TRBD1 (6 bases). This CDR3 is 14 amino acids long. CDR1 is SEHNR and CDR2 is FQNEAQ in the germline V gene (reference sequence). The V end lost 3 bases, the J end lost 7 bases, and 15 bases lay between the germline ends. CDR3 residues: CASSLGHKGSGYTF. The CDR3 DNA follows: TGTGCCAGCAGCTTGGGACACAAAGGGTCTGGCTACACCTTC.

This clone was found once. The chain joins TRBV30 to TRBJ2-5; no clear D. Judging by the DNA end, TRBJ2-7 fits better; the J call may be wrong. Germline loops: CDR1 GTSNPN, CDR2 SVGIG (reference sequence). CDR3 length equals 12 residues. The DNA for the CDR3 is TGTGCCTGGGGTCCGGGTGGTTACGAGCAGTACTTC. Its translation: CAWGPGGYEQYF.

This chain uses TRBV6-5 with TRBJ2-3, with TRBD2 matching over 14 bases. CDR1 is MNHEY and CDR2 is SVGAGI in the germline V gene. V dropped 6 bases and J dropped 6; count of bases not matched to a gene: 2. The CDR3 has 14 residues. As DNA, the CDR3 is TGTGCCAGCAGGGGACTAGCGGGGGAGGATACGCAGTATTTT. Encoded protein: CASRGLAGEDTQYF.

V and J are TRBV4-3 and TRBJ2-1; tentatively, D is TRBD2 (5 bases). Per germline, CDR1 LGHNA and CDR2 YSLEER. This CDR3 has 14 residues. Trimming left V 0 bases short and J 5 bases short, with 8 bases between. The CDR3 sequence is CASSQELADNEQFF. In nucleotides, the CDR3 is TGCGCCAGCAGCCAAGAGCTAGCCGACAATGAGCAGTTCTTC.

This clone was observed once. V usage is TRBV7-6 and J usage is TRBJ1-5, with 9 bases aligning to TRBD1. Trimming removed 3 bases from V and 6 bases from J; junction bases left unmatched: 6. CDR3 length: 15 residues. Germline lookup yields CDR1 SGHVS and CDR2 FNYEAQ. CDR3 residues: CASSLGTGISQPQHF. The DNA of the CDR3 is TGTGCCAGCAGCTTGGGGACAGGGATTAGTCAGCCCCAGCATTTT.

Comment on this clone: Other DNA variants within this sample encode the same CDR3. The chain is built from TRBV7-9 and TRBJ1-2; a possible D gene is TRBD1 (6 bases). CDR1 and CDR2 (germline): SEHNR, FQNEAQ (reference sequence). There are 14 residues in the CDR3. V lost 2 bases and J lost 4, with 11 bases in between. The CDR3 DNA sequence: TGTGCCAGCAGCTTATTACAGGGTAGCTATGGCTACACCTTC. This sequence encodes CASSLLQGSYGYTF. The full variable domain, completed using reference TRBV7-9 and TRBJ1-2, is DTGVSQNPRHKITKRGQNVTFRCDPISEHNRLYWYRQTLGQGPEFLTYFQNEAQLEKSRLLSDRFSAERPKGSFSTLEIQRTEQGDSAMYLCASSLLQGSYGYTFGSGTRLTVV.

The chain is built from TRBV27 and TRBJ1-2, with TRBD1 identical over 10 bases. Trimming removed 0 bases from V and 4 bases from J; junction bases left unmatched: 5. Germline assignment: CDR1 MNHEY and CDR2 SMNVEV (reference sequence). The CDR3 consists of 16 residues. The CDR3 here is CASSLSGQGYLYGYTF. For the CDR3, the DNA is TGTGCCAGCAGTTTATCGGGACAGGGGTACCTCTATGGCTACACCTTC.

V usage is TRBV2 and J usage is TRBJ1-4; the match to TRBD1 covers 7 bases. This CDR3 comprises 17 residues. Looked up from germline, CDR1 is SNHLY and CDR2 is FYNNEI. The J segment lost 7 bases and the V segment lost 1 base, leaving 12 bases of the junction unmatched. CDR3 in DNA: TGTGCCAGCAGTGAAGGCGAATACGGGACAGAAGGTGAAAAACTGTTTTTT. Its protein product is CASSEGEYGTEGEKLFF.

V is TRBV15 and J is TRBJ1-5, with D hard to call. This CDR3 has 18 amino acids. Trimming took 0 bases from V and 4 from J, leaving 19 bases between them. Per germline, CDR1 LNHNV and CDR2 YYDKDF (reference sequence). The DNA of the CDR3 is TGTGCCACCAGCAGAGATCGGGGTGGGAGTAGCGGGAATCAGCCCCAGCATTTT. Amino acids: CATSRDRGGSSGNQPQHF.

This clone was counted at least ten times. The genes are TRBV6-4 and TRBJ2-1, with 10 bases fitting TRBD2. The germline V gene has CDR1 MRHNA and CDR2 SNTAGT. The CDR3 has 15 amino acids. Trimming took 0 bases from V and 9 from J; bases not matched to a gene: 5. CDR3 coding DNA: TGTGCCAGCAGTGACTCGCTAGCGGGGGCGAGTGAGCAGTTCTTC. As protein: CASSDSLAGASEQFF.

The chain recombines TRBV7-2 with TRBJ2-2; 10 bases are shared with TRBD2. The CDR3 is 14 amino acids. With V trimmed by 8 bases and J by 7 bases, 7 bases remained unmatched. Germline CDR1 SGHTA, CDR2 FQGNSA. Here the CDR3 reads CASGLAGVNGELFF. CDR3 sequence (DNA): TGTGCCAGCGGTCTAGCGGGAGTAAACGGGGAGCTGTTTTTT. The variable domain in full, completed from reference TRBV7-2 and TRBJ2-2, reads GAGVSQSPSNKVTEKGKDVELRCDPISGHTALYWYRQSLGQGLEFLIYFQGNSAPDKSGLPSDRFSAERTGGSVSTLTIQRTQQEDSAVYLCASGLAGVNGELFFGEGSRLTVL.

The rearrangement joins TRBV27 to TRBJ1-2; 7 bases fit TRBD1. Trimming took 5 bases from V and 6 from J; bases not matched to a gene: 12. This CDR3 contains 15 residues. Germline CDR1 MNHEY, CDR2 SMNVEV (reference sequence). CDR3 in amino acids: CASSPRQGTRNGYTF. DNA of the CDR3: TGTGCCAGCAGTCCGAGACAGGGAACCAGGAATGGCTACACCTTC.

V usage is TRBV4-3 and J usage is TRBJ2-7; possibly TRBD2 for D (5 bases). Trimming shortened V by 5 bases and J by 3 bases, and 17 bases separated the two germline ends. The CDR3 runs to 15 residues. In germline, CDR1 is LGHNA, CDR2 YSLEER. In DNA, the CDR3 is TGCGCCAGCAGCTCCTCCGTGTGGGAGAGCTACGAGCAGTACTTC. This sequence encodes CASSSSVWESYEQYF.

This clone came up once. The rearrangement uses TRBV30 and TRBJ2-3; 12 nucleotides line up with TRBD2. The V segment lost 5 bases and the J segment 2 bases; nucleotides outside the gene matches: 5. The CDR3 runs to 15 residues. Germline CDR1 is GTSNPN and CDR2 is SVGIG (reference sequence). CDR3 region: CAWASGGAATDTQYF. In DNA form, the CDR3 reads TGTGCCTGGGCTAGCGGGGGGGCAGCCACAGATACGCAGTATTTT.

The chain has TRBV4-1 and TRBJ2-1, with 11 nucleotides matching TRBD1. After removal of 4 bases from V and 7 bases from J, the junction contained 9 bases not matched to a gene. The CDR3 has 16 residues. Germline V lookup: CDR1 MGHRA, CDR2 YSYEKL. The CDR3 nucleotides are TGCGCCAGCAGCCTTTCGCCGGGACAGGGGGATAATGAGCAGTTCTTC. Its translation: CASSLSPGQGDNEQFF.

The gene calls are TRBV25-1 and TRBJ1-1, with 10 nucleotides matching TRBD1. CDR3 length equals 15 residues. Germline CDR1 MGHDK, CDR2 SYGVNS. Trimming at V came to 6 bases and at J to 0 bases, leaving 4 bases not matched to a gene. CDR3 in amino acids: CASRNDRGLNTEAFF. CDR3 nucleotide sequence: TGTGCCAGCAGGAACGACAGGGGGCTGAACACTGAAGCTTTCTTT.

V is TRBV18 and J is TRBJ1-2; the match to TRBD1 covers 8 bases. Germline assignment: CDR1 KGHSH and CDR2 LQKENI. V gave up 3 bases and J gave up 6 bases; unmatched junction bases: 9. This CDR3 contains 15 residues. In nucleotides, the CDR3 is TGTGCCAGCTCACCGGTTGGACAGGGTCTTCATGGCTACACCTTC. Translating it yields CASSPVGQGLHGYTF.

This chain joins TRBV4-2 and TRBJ1-4, with D unresolved. Per germline, CDR1 LGHNA and CDR2 YNFKEQ. The CDR3 has 16 residues. Trimming took off 0 bases at V and 0 bases at J, with 8 bases between the two ends. The CDR3 sequence is CASSQEAGATNEKLFF. The DNA for the CDR3 is TGTGCCAGCAGCCAAGAAGCAGGTGCAACTAATGAAAAACTGTTTTTT.

V usage is TRBV10-3 and J usage is TRBJ1-2; D not certain. Germline CDR1 ENHRY, CDR2 SYGVKD. The V gene lost 5 bases and the J gene lost 4 bases, with 11 bases spanning the gap. This CDR3 is 13 amino acids long. CDR3 in amino acids: CAISRGLTYGYTF. The CDR3 nucleotides are TGTGCCATCAGTAGAGGTCTGACCTATGGCTACACCTTC.

This rearrangement joins TRBV2 to TRBJ1-5; 10 nucleotides agree with TRBD1. The CDR3 contains 15 residues. The ends lost 6 bases at V and 3 bases at J; junction bases unmatched: 5. In germline, CDR1 is SNHLY, CDR2 FYNNEI. CDR3 residues: CASREGQGFNQPQHF. CDR3 nucleotide sequence: TGTGCCAGCAGGGAGGGACAGGGGTTCAATCAGCCCCAGCATTTT.

J is TRBJ1-5 and V is TRBV7-9, with 10 nucleotides matching TRBD1. Germline V gene data show CDR1 as SEHNR and CDR2 as FQNEAQ (reference sequence). The ends lost 5 bases at V and 6 bases at J; junction bases unmatched: 7. The CDR3 has 15 amino acids. The CDR3 sequence is CASSPDRGTTQPQHF. Here the CDR3 DNA reads TGTGCCAGCAGCCCGGACAGGGGGACGACTCAGCCCCAGCATTTT.

This clone has only a few counts. This rearrangement joins TRBV19 to TRBJ1-5, with a weak D call TRBD1 (5 bases). The V gene lost 1 base and the J gene lost 7 bases, with 14 bases spanning the gap. This CDR3 is built from 15 residues. Germline V CDR1 and CDR2: LNHDA, SQIVND (reference sequence). The CDR3 region has the DNA TGTGCCAGTAGTATAGGACCGGGGCGGGAGCAGCCCCAGCATTTT. As protein: CASSIGPGREQPQHF. Full variable domain (outside the CDR3, taken from reference TRBV19 and TRBJ1-5): DGGITQSPKYLFRKEGQNVTLSCEQNLNHDAMYWYRQDPGQGLRLIYYSQIVNDFQKGDIAEGYSVSREKKESFPLTVTSAQKNPTAFYLCASSIGPGREQPQHFGDGTRLSIL.

This clone has just one count. This sequence joins TRBV2 and TRBJ1-3; no firm D call. The CDR3 loop spans 11 amino acids. The germline CDR1 and CDR2 sequences are SNHLY and FYNNEI. V was clipped by 6 bases and J by 6 bases, with 6 bases between them. CDR3 sequence reads: CASSYPNTIYF. The CDR3 bases are TGTGCCAGCAGCTATCCAAACACCATATATTTT.

The chain uses TRBV6-4 and TRBJ2-2; no firm D call. The V gene's germline CDR1 is MRHNA and CDR2 SNTAGT. The CDR3 is 14 amino acids. V lost 2 bases and J lost 4, with 8 bases in between. The CDR3 sequence: CASSDLLGTGELFF. Written as DNA, the CDR3 is TGTGCCAGCAGTGACCTCCTAGGCACCGGGGAGCTGTTTTTT.

As for this clone: At the DNA level, this CDR3 is encoded by other sequences in the same sample as well. The DNA for the CDR3 is TGTGCCAGCAGCTCGACGGGGGGGAACACCGGGGAGCTGTTTTTT. Encoded protein: CASSSTGGNTGELFF. The V call is TRBV5-6, the J call TRBJ2-2, with 7 positions matching TRBD2. Germline lookup yields CDR1 SGHDT and CDR2 YYEEEE. J was trimmed by 1 base and V by 3 bases; bases with no gene match: 3. The CDR3 loop spans 15 amino acids.